The 28 T cell receptor beta chains below come from one sample, sequenced in a study of T cells in Graves' hyperthyroidism and ophthalmopathy. The investigators amplified TCR beta CDR3 regions from RNA transcripts. HTBI primers drove first-round RT-PCR of the TCR CDR3. Each CDR3 protein is one row after TCRdb ran MiXCR on the multiplex PCR reads. This sample has 400,000 to 600,000 distinct CDR3 sequences, with roughly 15% found just once. The specimen was blood. These receptors were collected from a woman under 40 with Graves' ophthalmopathy.

This clonotype was found a few times. The gene calls are TRBV27 and TRBJ2-4, with 12 bases matching TRBD2. Trimming took 5 bases from V and 7 from J; bases not matched to a gene: 6. The germline gives CDR1 MNHEY, CDR2 SMNVEV (reference sequence). The CDR3 totals 15 residues. CDR3 protein: CASSPWTSGDNIQYF. The CDR3 DNA is TGTGCCAGCAGTCCCTGGACTAGCGGGGATAACATTCAGTACTTC.

For this clonotype: A much larger clone differs from this one at a single base, so this may be a read error. This chain joins TRBV20-1 and TRBJ1-1; 9 bases align to TRBD1. Germline assignment: CDR1 DFQATT and CDR2 SNEGSKA (reference sequence). With 1 base clipped from V and 3 bases from J, the junction kept 0 bases outside the gene matches. The CDR3 contains 13 residues. The CDR3 is CSARGDRDTEAFF. CDR3 bases: TGCAGTGCTAGAGGGGACAGGGACACTGAAGCTTTCTTT.

This clonotype was seen at least ten times. V usage is TRBV20-1 and J usage is TRBJ1-5; D gene uncertain. The CDR3 is 13 amino acids. V was cut by 3 bases and J by 3 bases, with 9 bases left in between. Germline values: CDR1 DFQATT, CDR2 SNEGSKA (reference sequence). The CDR3 nucleotides read TGCAGTGCTAGTAATCGGCCCAATCAGCCCCAGCATTTT. Amino acids: CSASNRPNQPQHF.

This clonotype was recorded a few times. The V and J genes are TRBV18 and TRBJ2-7, with 10 bases aligning to TRBD2. Germline CDR1 and CDR2: KGHSH and LQKENI. The junction had 7 bases not matched to a gene; V was cut back by 2 bases and J by 3 bases. CDR3 length: 16 amino acids. The CDR3 sequence is CASSPRSGLAFYEQYF. The CDR3 DNA reads TGTGCCAGCTCACCAAGGTCGGGACTAGCGTTCTACGAGCAGTACTTC. The full variable domain, in which reference TRBV18 and TRBJ2-7 provide the parts outside the CDR3, is NAGVMQNPRHLVRRRGQEARLRCSPMKGHSHVYWYRQLPEEGLKFMVYLQKENIIDESGMPKERFSAEFPKEGPSILRIQQVVRGDSAAYFCASSPRSGLAFYEQYFGPGTRLTVT.

As to this clonotype: With a much larger clone just one base away, this may be a read error. The chain links TRBV3-1 to TRBJ2-2; the D gene is possibly TRBD2 (5 bases). The CDR3 consists of 17 residues. Germline lookup yields CDR1 LGHDT and CDR2 YNNKEL (reference sequence). The CDR3 spells CASGQDGLALNTGELFF. The CDR3 DNA sequence: TGTGCCAGCGGCCAAGATGGCCTAGCCCTAAACACCGGGGAGCTGTTTTTT.

This clonotype was seen repeatedly, ten times or more. The chain joins TRBV24-1 to TRBJ2-1; 11 bases fit TRBD2. CDR1 and CDR2 from the germline V gene are KGHDR and SFDVKD. After removal of 4 bases from V and 8 bases from J, the junction contained 9 bases not matched to a gene. The CDR3 has 16 amino acids. The CDR3 reads CATSDRTSGSMDEQFF. The CDR3 DNA follows: TGTGCCACCAGTGACCGAACTAGCGGGAGCATGGATGAGCAGTTCTTC.

This clonotype was seen repeatedly, ten times or more. This rearrangement joins TRBV2 to TRBJ2-3; 10 nucleotides agree with TRBD2. Trimming removed 5 bases from V and 1 base from J; junction bases left unmatched: 18. The CDR3 contains 20 residues. Germline CDR1 and CDR2: SNHLY and FYNNEI. CDR3 bases: TGTGCCAGCAGTAATCCGCCTAGCGGGAGTTTGGGTTCTCGCACAGATACGCAGTATTTT. Protein: CASSNPPSGSLGSRTDTQYF.

V usage is TRBV19 and J usage is TRBJ2-1; D is undetermined. V lost 5 bases, J lost 0 bases, and 11 bases lay in between. CDR3 length equals 15 residues. Germline V gene sequence: CDR1 LNHDA, CDR2 SQIVND (reference sequence). CDR3 nucleotides: TGTGCCAGTAGTGCAGAGGAACTCTCCTACAATGAGCAGTTCTTC. Amino acids: CASSAEELSYNEQFF. The full variable domain, completed using reference TRBV19 and TRBJ2-1, is DGGITQSPKYLFRKEGQNVTLSCEQNLNHDAMYWYRQDPGQGLRLIYYSQIVNDFQKGDIAEGYSVSREKKESFPLTVTSAQKNPTAFYLCASSAEELSYNEQFFGPGTRLTVL.

The chain combines TRBV7-9 with TRBJ1-1; perhaps TRBD1 as D (6 bases). The CDR3 has 14 amino acids. The germline V gene encodes CDR1 SEHNR and CDR2 FQNEAQ (reference sequence). The V end was cut by 2 bases, the J end by 5 bases, with 12 bases between. The CDR3 is CASSLLGGDTEAFF. The CDR3 DNA reads TGTGCCAGCAGCTTACTAGGGGGGGATACTGAAGCTTTCTTT. Filled out from reference TRBV7-9 and TRBJ1-1, the complete variable domain reads DTGVSQNPRHKITKRGQNVTFRCDPISEHNRLYWYRQTLGQGPEFLTYFQNEAQLEKSRLLSDRFSAERPKGSFSTLEIQRTEQGDSAMYLCASSLLGGDTEAFFGQGTRLTVV.

V is TRBV4-1 and J is TRBJ2-1, with D tentatively TRBD2 (5 bases). V was shortened by 0 bases and J by 7 bases, with 16 bases between the two germline ends. CDR1 is MGHRA, CDR2 YSYEKL, per germline. The CDR3 is 16 amino acids. CDR3 DNA sequence: TGCGCCAGCAGCCAAGATCCTACTAGATTAGGGAATGAGCAGTTCTTC. Translation gives CASSQDPTRLGNEQFF.

This clonotype has a count of ten or more. The chain combines TRBV5-6 with TRBJ1-1, with 7 positions matching TRBD1. The V gene's germline CDR1 is SGHDT and CDR2 YYEEEE. Trimming cost V 4 bases and J 2 bases; bases outside gene matches: 5. This CDR3 comprises 14 residues. This CDR3 reads CASSLTGRNTEAFF. The CDR3 region has the DNA TGTGCCAGCAGCCTGACAGGGCGAAACACTGAAGCTTTCTTT.

V gene TRBV2 combines with J gene TRBJ1-4; a possible D gene is TRBD1 (6 bases). Looked up from germline, CDR1 is SNHLY and CDR2 is FYNNEI. The CDR3 covers 15 residues. Trimming took off 6 bases at V and 7 bases at J, with 18 bases between the two ends. The CDR3 nucleotides are TGTGCCAGCAGGGGGGCCCCAGGGAAGAGTGAAAAACTGTTTTTT. This translates into CASRGAPGKSEKLFF.

This clonotype has a count of ten or more. The chain recombines TRBV20-1 with TRBJ2-7; D is tentatively TRBD1 or TRBD2 (5 bases each). V lost 6 bases and J lost 0, with 15 bases in between. The germline CDR1 and CDR2 sequences are DFQATT and SNEGSKA (reference sequence). The CDR3 is 14 amino acids. The CDR3 DNA sequence: TGCAGTGCCCAAAGGGTGGGGGTCTCCTACGAGCAGTACTTC. This codes for CSAQRVGVSYEQYF.

This clonotype was detected a few times. The rearrangement uses TRBV3-1 and TRBJ2-7, with TRBD1 matching over 9 bases. CDR1 and CDR2 (germline): LGHDT, YNNKEL (reference sequence). CDR3 size: 15 residues. Germline trimming cut 4 bases from V and 2 bases from J; bases unmatched to any gene: 6. The CDR3 bases are TGTGCCAGCAGCCCTGGACAGGGGATGCCCTACGAGCAGTACTTC. It encodes CASSPGQGMPYEQYF.

This clonotype appeared once. This sequence joins TRBV5-6 and TRBJ2-1; 7 nucleotides align to TRBD1. The end of the DNA fits TRBJ2-7 better, so the J call may be wrong. Germline V gene lookup returns CDR1 SGHDT and CDR2 YYEEEE. CDR3 length: 16 amino acids. The CDR3 is CASRPTGTVSYNEQYF. The CDR3 DNA reads TGTGCCAGCAGACCAACCGGGACAGTCTCCTACAATGAGCAGTACTTC.

The CDR3 reads CSAPKGGRGGDEQFF. CDR3 bases: TGCAGTGCTCCAAAGGGCGGGAGGGGCGGTGATGAGCAGTTCTTC. V usage is TRBV20-1 and J usage is TRBJ2-1; TRBD2 agrees at 9 bases. Germline CDR1 DFQATT, CDR2 SNEGSKA (reference sequence). J lost 8 bases, V lost 5 bases, and 13 bases had no gene match. The CDR3 is 15 amino acids.

The chain recombines TRBV7-6 with TRBJ2-5; 7 nucleotides match TRBD1. The V and J ends lost 2 bases and 4 bases, in that order; junction bases with no gene match: 7. The CDR3 covers 15 residues. Per the germline V gene, CDR1 is SGHVS and CDR2 is FNYEAQ. In nucleotides, the CDR3 is TGTGCCAGCAGCTTATTGGGGGACAGAAGAGAGACCCAGTACTTC. Translation: CASSLLGDRRETQYF.

Ten or more counts support this clonotype. The CDR3, as DNA: TGTGCCAGGGCGACAGAGTCCAGCTCCTACGAGCAGTACTTC. It codes for CARATESSSYEQYF. The rearrangement uses TRBV6-1 and TRBJ2-7, with a weak D call TRBD1 (5 bases). This CDR3 is 14 amino acids long. The ends were cut back, 9 bases at V and 0 bases at J, with 15 bases in the middle. Germline CDR1 and CDR2: MNHNS and SASEGT.

In its sample, this clonotype was seen many times. V is TRBV27 and J is TRBJ2-1, with 8 bases that match TRBD2. The CDR3 loop spans 15 amino acids. From germline, CDR1 is MNHEY and CDR2 SMNVEV (reference sequence). Trimming removed 3 bases from V and 7 bases from J; junction bases left unmatched: 8. CDR3 in amino acids: CASSFLAGQPNEQFF. DNA of the CDR3: TGTGCCAGCAGTTTTCTAGCGGGCCAGCCTAATGAGCAGTTCTTC.

This clonotype showed up many times. V usage is TRBV27 and J usage is TRBJ2-7, with TRBD2 identical over 7 bases. The CDR3 sequence is 15 residues long. With V trimmed by 5 bases and J by 4 bases, 11 bases remained unmatched. In germline, CDR1 is MNHEY, CDR2 SMNVEV (reference sequence). The CDR3, as DNA: TGTGCCAGCAGTCCTTCAGGGCGGGGGACGTACGAGCAGTACTTC. Its protein product is CASSPSGRGTYEQYF.

A remark on this clonotype: Since a much larger clone is just one base distant, this may be a read error. This sequence joins TRBV7-6 and TRBJ2-1; D unclear. Germline assignment: CDR1 SGHVS and CDR2 FNYEAQ. V shed 4 bases and J shed 2 bases, with 15 bases lying between them. This CDR3 has 16 amino acids. The CDR3 loop is CASSSWASSPYNEQFF. The CDR3 DNA reads TGTGCCAGCAGCTCCTGGGCCTCTTCCCCCTACAATGAGCAGTTCTTC.

In its sample, this clonotype was seen a few times. The chain uses TRBV20-1 and TRBJ2-5, with TRBD1 matching 8 bases. The germline gives CDR1 DFQATT, CDR2 SNEGSKA (reference sequence). The CDR3 length is 16 residues. Trimming at V came to 5 bases and at J to 5 bases, leaving 16 bases not matched to a gene. This CDR3 is CSAYKTMGQVVETQYF. The CDR3, as DNA: TGCAGTGCTTATAAAACTATGGGACAGGTAGTGGAGACCCAGTACTTC.

This clonotype has a count of ten or more. V gene TRBV18 combines with J gene TRBJ2-3; D is unclear. This CDR3 comprises 15 residues. Germline values: CDR1 KGHSH, CDR2 LQKENI. Trimming shortened V by 2 bases and J by 0 bases, and 9 bases separated the two germline ends. The CDR3 loop is CASSPTGPSTDTQYF. DNA of the CDR3: TGTGCCAGCTCACCAACTGGACCCAGCACAGATACGCAGTATTTT.

This clonotype was seen a few times. V gene TRBV19 combines with J gene TRBJ1-1; TRBD1 aligns across 9 bases. The CDR3 runs 13 residues. Germline-derived CDR1 and CDR2 are LNHDA and SQIVND (reference sequence). Losses at the gene ends were 11 bases for V and 1 base for J; bases not matched to a gene: 5. CDR3: CAGRDRANTEAFF. As DNA, the CDR3 is TGTGCCGGAAGGGACAGGGCGAACACTGAAGCTTTCTTT.

Only a few counts were recorded for this clonotype. This chain's CDR3 is CASSSRGTHNQPQHF. The CDR3 DNA reads as TGTGCCAGCAGCTCCCGGGGGACCCACAATCAGCCCCAGCATTTT. This chain joins TRBV7-9 and TRBJ1-5; D might be TRBD1 (5 bases). Germline V gene lookup returns CDR1 SEHNR and CDR2 FQNEAQ (reference sequence). V shed 4 bases and J shed 3 bases, with 13 bases lying between them. The CDR3 is 15 amino acids. Using reference TRBV7-9 and TRBJ1-5 for the parts outside the CDR3, the full variable domain is DTGVSQNPRHKITKRGQNVTFRCDPISEHNRLYWYRQTLGQGPEFLTYFQNEAQLEKSRLLSDRFSAERPKGSFSTLEIQRTEQGDSAMYLCASSSRGTHNQPQHFGDGTRLSIL.

This clonotype was observed a few times. The chain carries TRBV20-1 and TRBJ2-7; no definite D call. The CDR3 runs to 13 residues. Per the germline V gene, CDR1 is DFQATT and CDR2 is SNEGSKA (reference sequence). Trimming stripped 4 bases from V and 1 base from J, with 11 bases between. The CDR3 nucleotides are TGCAGTGCTATTAACGCGCTTTCCTACGAGCAGTACTTC. Protein: CSAINALSYEQYF.

The V and J genes are TRBV13 and TRBJ2-1; TRBD2 matches 7 bases. Germline assignment: CDR1 PRHDT and CDR2 FYEKMQ (reference sequence). Trimming cost V 5 bases and J 3 bases; bases outside gene matches: 7. The length of the CDR3 is 15 residues. The CDR3 spells CASSPIAGFYNEQFF. Written as DNA, the CDR3 is TGTGCCAGCAGCCCTATAGCGGGTTTCTACAATGAGCAGTTCTTC.

This clonotype was seen a handful of times. The chain couples TRBV4-1 to TRBJ2-2; the D gene is possibly TRBD2 (5 bases). The CDR3 runs to 16 residues. CDR1 is MGHRA and CDR2 is YSYEKL in the germline V gene. V lost 4 bases and J lost 2, with 14 bases in between. For the CDR3, the DNA is TGCGCCAGCAGCCGCCAGGACTTGACCAACACCGGGGAGCTGTTTTTT. It encodes CASSRQDLTNTGELFF.